The T cell receptor (beta chain) described here comes from a study of blood T cell repertoires in COVID-19. The wider study: Whether acute or convalescent, the COVID-19 samples came from the United States, Italy and Spain.

This CDR3 is 14 amino acids long. Germline CDR1 is PRHDT and CDR2 is FYEKMQ (reference sequence). V gave up 3 bases and J gave up 0 bases, with 6 bases separating them. Authors' processing steps: Amplification with reference gene primers provided the estimates of nucleated cell counts. Sequenced by immunoSEQ multiplex PCR; TCRdb stores in-frame clones only, minus some. The V and J calls and clone size were taken over from that table, and D and trimming were inferred from the DNA. The sample records about 71,000 clones, about 70% being singletons. This TCR came from a woman of 80 years or more with active or convalescent COVID-19. The chain uses TRBV13 and TRBJ2-1; no clear D. The sample consisted of peripheral blood. This chain's CDR3 is CASSFVGSYNEQFF. The CDR3 DNA reads TGTGCCAGCAGCTTCGTCGGCTCCTACAATGAGCAGTTCTTC.